Shown below are 29 T cell receptor beta chains from a single sample sequenced in a study of T cells expressing NK-cell markers. TCRdb re-called the 5' RACE reads, yielding one record per CDR3 amino acid sequence without DNA. The table gives roughly 420,000 distinct CDR3 sequences; the top ten clones make up approximately 7% of it. Sequenced sample: blood T cells: a sorted CD56 or NKG2C T cell subset, CD4+ or CD8+ T cells, or bulk PBMC T cells (not recorded which). All receptors derive from a woman aged 18 to 69 in good health.

The J gene is TRBJ2-7, the V gene TRBV3-1; TCRdb's D call of TRBD1 is untestable without DNA. This CDR3 is 14 amino acids long. The germline V gene encodes CDR1 LGHDT and CDR2 YNNKEL (reference sequence). The CDR3 here is CASTHRQGAYEQYF.

This chain uses TRBV15 with TRBJ2-7; absent DNA, TCRdb's TRBD2 call cannot be checked. The germline gives CDR1 LNHNV, CDR2 YYDKDF (reference sequence). CDR3 length: 15 amino acids. The CDR3 sequence: CATSRDVTGGHEQYF.

J is TRBJ2-1 and V is TRBV29-1; with no DNA, the TCRdb D assignment of TRBD2 cannot be verified. The length of the CDR3 is 14 residues. CDR1 is SQVTM and CDR2 is ANQGSEA in the germline V gene. The CDR3 is CSVDGLATYNEQFF.

The V call is TRBV20-1, the J call TRBJ2-1; TCRdb's D call of TRBD2 is untestable without DNA. This CDR3 comprises 14 residues. The germline V gene has CDR1 DFQATT and CDR2 SNEGSKA (reference sequence). The CDR3 is CSARRLLENNEQFF.

V is TRBV11-2 and J is TRBJ1-1; the D call from TCRdb, TRBD1, cannot be confirmed without DNA. The CDR3 loop spans 14 amino acids. Germline CDR1 and CDR2: SGHAT and FQNNGV. The CDR3 reads CASSPNRGNTEAFF.

The chain employs TRBV15 and TRBJ1-2. Germline CDR1 reads LNHNV; CDR2 reads YYDKDF (reference sequence). The CDR3 consists of 13 residues. The chain's CDR3 is CATSSMSDYGYTF.

This sequence joins TRBV7-7 and TRBJ2-1; absent DNA, TCRdb's TRBD2 call cannot be checked. CDR1 is SSHAT, CDR2 FNYEAQ, per germline (reference sequence). CDR3 length equals 15 residues. The CDR3: CASSRGGASVNEQFF.

This CDR3 is CASSHRIVGYGYTF. The chain carries TRBV3-1 and TRBJ1-2. The CDR3 runs to 14 residues. From germline, CDR1 is LGHDT and CDR2 YNNKEL (reference sequence).

The chain combines TRBV7-9 with TRBJ2-7; the D gene TCRdb calls, TRBD2, cannot be checked with no DNA. This CDR3 spans 14 amino acids. CDR1 and CDR2 (germline): SEHNR, FQNEAQ (reference sequence). CDR3 sequence reads: CASSSGLHQNEQYF.

J is TRBJ2-3 and V is TRBV6-2 or TRBV6-3. Germline V gives CDR1 MNHEY, CDR2 SVGEGT. The length of the CDR3 is 11 residues. CDR3: CAGGWADTQYF.

The chain couples TRBV11-2 to TRBJ1-1. This CDR3 has 14 residues. Germline V CDR1 and CDR2: SGHAT, FQNNGV. The CDR3 loop reads CASSPQVVGTEAFF.

This sequence joins TRBV7-3 and TRBJ2-1; TCRdb reports TRBD1, a call that lacks DNA to check it against. The CDR3 has 12 amino acids. Germline V gene data show CDR1 as SGHTA and CDR2 as FQGTGA. CDR3: CASSLVEGEQFF.

The V gene is TRBV19, the J gene TRBJ1-5. Germline CDR1 LNHDA, CDR2 SQIVND (reference sequence). The CDR3 is made up of 15 amino acids. This CDR3 reads CASSILPDSNQPQHF.

The chain couples TRBV7-2 to TRBJ2-1; TCRdb reports TRBD2, a call that lacks DNA to check it against. Germline V gene sequence: CDR1 SGHTA, CDR2 FQGNSA. The CDR3 runs 14 residues. This chain's CDR3 is CASSLPGGNNEQFF.

The chain has TRBV6-1 and TRBJ2-1; TCRdb indicates TRBD2, and absent DNA this call remains unverified. This CDR3 has 18 residues. Per germline, CDR1 MNHNS and CDR2 SASEGT. CDR3 residues: CASSQPGLAGGPGNEQFF.

The CDR3 loop reads CASSLIASGYNEQFF. This chain links TRBV7-2 with TRBJ2-1; TCRdb picks TRBD2, but there is no DNA to check that call. CDR1 and CDR2 (germline): SGHTA, FQGNSA. The CDR3 loop spans 15 amino acids.

This chain links TRBV6-1 with TRBJ1-5; lacking DNA, the TRBD1 call made by TCRdb goes unchecked. Per the germline V gene, CDR1 is MNHNS and CDR2 is SASEGT. The CDR3 length is 13 residues. The CDR3 sequence: CASSDRGSQPQHF.

The chain joins TRBV9 to TRBJ2-1; TCRdb selects TRBD2, and the lack of DNA leaves this call unchecked. The germline V gene encodes CDR1 SGDLS and CDR2 YYNGEE. The CDR3 totals 14 residues. CDR3 region: CASSVGLVDNEQFF.

This rearrangement joins TRBV28 to TRBJ2-7. This CDR3 spans 14 amino acids. Germline V CDR1 and CDR2: MDHEN, SYDVKM. CDR3: CASNPTGSGYEQYF.

The chain joins TRBV7-2 to TRBJ2-1; checking the TCRdb D call of TRBD1 is not possible without DNA. Germline assignment: CDR1 SGHTA and CDR2 FQGNSA. The CDR3 runs to 17 residues. This chain's CDR3 is CASSLSSGSGEKNEQFF.

The chain couples TRBV10-3 to TRBJ2-2; checking the TCRdb D call of TRBD1 is not possible without DNA. CDR3 length: 13 amino acids. Germline loops: CDR1 ENHRY, CDR2 SYGVKD. CDR3 protein: CAIRGENTGELFF.

The genes are TRBV23-1 and TRBJ2-7; TCRdb designates TRBD1, a call that cannot be tested without DNA. TRBV23-1 is an ORF, with its function uncertain. The CDR3 has 15 amino acids. The CDR3: CASSQSGTGVYEQYF.

The chain recombines TRBV4-2 with TRBJ2-1; the TRBD2 assignment by TCRdb is unverifiable without DNA. Germline V lookup: CDR1 LGHNA, CDR2 YNFKEQ. This CDR3 has 19 residues. The chain's CDR3 is CASSQDIGASGSIYNEQFF.

The genes are TRBV13 and TRBJ1-6. CDR1 is PRHDT and CDR2 is FYEKMQ in the germline V gene (reference sequence). This CDR3 has 15 residues. CDR3 protein: CTSSINGRRNSPLHF.

The chain links TRBV28 to TRBJ2-7; the TCRdb call, TRBD2, lacks DNA for checking. The germline V gene encodes CDR1 MDHEN and CDR2 SYDVKM. The CDR3 covers 12 residues. CDR3: CASSSLLEEQYF.

The chain recombines TRBV21-1 with TRBJ1-5; TCRdb calls TRBD1, which cannot be checked without DNA. TRBV21-1 has pseudogene status. The CDR3 length is 16 residues. CDR3 sequence reads: CASSKRGKDSNQPQHF.

This chain's CDR3 is CASSQEMGRSYEQYF. J is TRBJ2-7 and V is TRBV4-3; TCRdb's assignment of TRBD1 cannot be checked, as there is no DNA. There are 15 residues in the CDR3. The germline V gene encodes CDR1 LGHNA and CDR2 YSLEER.

This chain uses TRBV28 with TRBJ2-7; as DNA is missing, the TRBD1 call by TCRdb cannot be tested. Per the germline V gene, CDR1 is MDHEN and CDR2 is SYDVKM. The CDR3 contains 14 residues. The CDR3 region is CASSLWTGSYEQYF.

The CDR3 is CASSLESQGNEQFF. This chain joins TRBV7-3 and TRBJ2-1; the D call from TCRdb, TRBD1, cannot be confirmed without DNA. From germline, CDR1 is SGHTA and CDR2 FQGTGA. The CDR3 consists of 14 residues.